This entry features one T cell receptor (beta chain) sequence. What it binds is unknown. The data were taken from a study of CD4 T cells in relation to SARS-CoV-2 and coronaviruses. Points from the study as a whole: Pre-pandemic and post-infection samples never came from the same donor.

CDR3 length: 13 amino acids. Germline-derived CDR1 and CDR2 are GTSNPN and SVGIG (reference sequence). Trimming took off 4 bases at V and 4 bases at J, with 13 bases between the two ends. Before the COVID-19 pandemic, during about 2011-2019, CD4+ T cells were taken from unexposed donors. Sequenced by immunoSEQ multiplex PCR; TCRdb stores in-frame clones only, minus some. The sample shows nearly 70,000 clones, just over 90% of them seen only once. The rearrangement joins TRBV30 to TRBJ1-1; D is undetermined. This TCR came from a human donor in good health. Sequencing used naive CD4+ T cells from PBMCs. Regarding subset: naive CD4+ T cells isolated by negative enrichment. The CDR3 is CAWTPGFSTEAFF. In nucleotides, the CDR3 is TGTGCCTGGACTCCGGGGTTTAGCACTGAAGCTTTCTTT.